The T cell receptor (beta chain) described here comes from a study of glioma-infiltrating T cells. The iRepertoire nested amplicon-rescue multiplex PCR amplified TCR alpha and beta CDR3s from RNA. Input was roughly 100-450 ng of tissue mRNA or PBMC total RNA. TCRdb used MiXCR to reprocess the multiplex PCR reads, holding one entry per CDR3 protein. The sample consists of about 180,000 distinct CDR3 sequences, more than 35% of them appearing once. Notes on this clonotype: Antigen specificity is unknown. A read error is possible here, since a much larger clone lies one base away.

The ends were cut back, 6 bases at V and 2 bases at J, with 9 bases in the middle. The CDR3 length is 12 residues. The germline V gene encodes CDR1 DFQATT and CDR2 SNEGSKA (reference sequence). General observations from the study: Gliomas, especially low-grade, showed above-expected tissue-blood divergence; non-neoplastic patients showed below. Only very few CDR3 sequences appeared in both tissue and blood.

The sample consisted of glioma tissue, nonneoplastic brain tissue, or PBMCs (not recorded which). This clonotype was sampled from a human donor with low-grade glioma or glioblastoma, undergoing nonglioma brain surgery, or in good health (not recorded which). The chain recombines TRBV20-1 with TRBJ2-3, with D possibly matching TRBD1 (6 bases). Written as DNA, the CDR3 is TGCAGTGCCCGGGACAACACAGATACGCAGTATTTT. Translation gives CSARDNTDTQYF.